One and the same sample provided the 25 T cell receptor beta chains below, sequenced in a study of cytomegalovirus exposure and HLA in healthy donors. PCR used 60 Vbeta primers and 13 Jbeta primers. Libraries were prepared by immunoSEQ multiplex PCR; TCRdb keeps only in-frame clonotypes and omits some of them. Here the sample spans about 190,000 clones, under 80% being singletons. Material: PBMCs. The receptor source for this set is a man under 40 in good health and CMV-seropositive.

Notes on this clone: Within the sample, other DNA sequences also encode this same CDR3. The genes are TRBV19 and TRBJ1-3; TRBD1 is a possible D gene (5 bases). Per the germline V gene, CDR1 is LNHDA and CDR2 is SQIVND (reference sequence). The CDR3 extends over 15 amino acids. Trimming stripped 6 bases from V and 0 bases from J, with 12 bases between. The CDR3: CASRTTGLSGNTIYF. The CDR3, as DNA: TGTGCCAGTAGAACCACAGGCCTCTCTGGAAACACCATATATTTT.

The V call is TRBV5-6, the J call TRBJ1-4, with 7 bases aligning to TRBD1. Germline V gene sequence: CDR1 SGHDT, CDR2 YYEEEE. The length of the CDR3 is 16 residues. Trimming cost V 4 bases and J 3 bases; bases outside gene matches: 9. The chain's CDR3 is CASSGPGGLANEKLFF. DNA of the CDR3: TGTGCCAGCAGCGGGCCAGGGGGATTGGCTAATGAAAAACTGTTTTTT.

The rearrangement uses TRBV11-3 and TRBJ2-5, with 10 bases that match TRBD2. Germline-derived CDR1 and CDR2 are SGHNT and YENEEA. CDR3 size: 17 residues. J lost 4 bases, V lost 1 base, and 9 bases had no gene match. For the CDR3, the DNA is TGTGCCAGCAGCTTAGCCTGGCGTTCTAGCGGGAGAGAGACCCAGTACTTC. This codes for CASSLAWRSSGRETQYF.

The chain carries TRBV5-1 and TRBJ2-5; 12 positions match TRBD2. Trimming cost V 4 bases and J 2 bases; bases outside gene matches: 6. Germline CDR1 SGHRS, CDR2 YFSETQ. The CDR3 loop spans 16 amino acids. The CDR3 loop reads CASSPLGLAGQETQYF. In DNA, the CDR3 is TGCGCCAGCAGCCCCCTCGGACTAGCGGGGCAAGAGACCCAGTACTTC.

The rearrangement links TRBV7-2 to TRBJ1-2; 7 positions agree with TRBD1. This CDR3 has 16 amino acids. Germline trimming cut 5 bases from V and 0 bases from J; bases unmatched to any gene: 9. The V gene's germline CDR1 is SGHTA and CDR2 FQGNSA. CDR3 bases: TGTGCCAGCAGCCCATTCCAGGGGGTTACTAACTATGGCTACACCTTC. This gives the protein CASSPFQGVTNYGYTF.

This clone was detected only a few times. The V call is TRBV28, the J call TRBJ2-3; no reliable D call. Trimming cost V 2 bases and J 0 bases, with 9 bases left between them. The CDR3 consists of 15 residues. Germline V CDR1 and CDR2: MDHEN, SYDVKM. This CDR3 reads CASSLDTPSTDTQYF. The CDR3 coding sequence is TGTGCCAGCAGTTTAGACACCCCTAGCACAGATACGCAGTATTTT.

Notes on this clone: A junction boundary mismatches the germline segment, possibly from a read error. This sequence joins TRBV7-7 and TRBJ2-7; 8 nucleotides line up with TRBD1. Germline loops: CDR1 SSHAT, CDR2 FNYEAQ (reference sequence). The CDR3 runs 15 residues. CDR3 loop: CASSPGTGGFYEQYF. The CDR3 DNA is TGTGCTAGCAGCCCCGGGACAGGTGGTTTCTACGAGCAGTACTTC.

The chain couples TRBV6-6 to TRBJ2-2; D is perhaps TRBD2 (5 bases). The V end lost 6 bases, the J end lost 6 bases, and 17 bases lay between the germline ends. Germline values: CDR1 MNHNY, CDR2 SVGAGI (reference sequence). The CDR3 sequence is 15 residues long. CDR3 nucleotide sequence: TGTGCCAGCAGCCCCTCGTCCGGGGAGTCCGGGGAGCTGTTTTTT. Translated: CASSPSSGESGELFF.

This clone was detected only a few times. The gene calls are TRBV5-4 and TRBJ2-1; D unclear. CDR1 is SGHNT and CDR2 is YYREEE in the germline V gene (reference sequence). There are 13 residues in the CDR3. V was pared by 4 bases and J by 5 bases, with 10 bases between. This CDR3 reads CASSEAEDNEQFF. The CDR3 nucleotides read TGTGCCAGCAGCGAGGCAGAGGACAATGAGCAGTTCTTC.

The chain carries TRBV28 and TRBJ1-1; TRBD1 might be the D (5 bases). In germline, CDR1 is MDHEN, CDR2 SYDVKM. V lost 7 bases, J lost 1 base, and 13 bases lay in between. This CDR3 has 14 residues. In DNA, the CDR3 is TGTGCCAGCACCTCGGGGGGAAGGAACACTGAAGCTTTCTTT. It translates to CASTSGGRNTEAFF.

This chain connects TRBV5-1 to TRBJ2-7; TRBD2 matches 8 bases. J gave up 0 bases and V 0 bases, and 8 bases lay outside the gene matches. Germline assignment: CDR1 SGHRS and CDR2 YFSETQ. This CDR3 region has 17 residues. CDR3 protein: CASSLDLSGESSYEQYF. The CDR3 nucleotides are TGCGCCAGCAGCTTGGACCTTAGCGGGGAAAGCTCCTACGAGCAGTACTTC.

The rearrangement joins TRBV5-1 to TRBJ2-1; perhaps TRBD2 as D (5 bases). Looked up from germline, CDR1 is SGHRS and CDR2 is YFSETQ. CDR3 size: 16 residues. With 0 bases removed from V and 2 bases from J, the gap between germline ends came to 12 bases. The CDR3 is CASSLVRTDTYNEQFF. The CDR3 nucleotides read TGCGCCAGCAGCTTGGTGAGGACTGATACCTACAATGAGCAGTTCTTC.

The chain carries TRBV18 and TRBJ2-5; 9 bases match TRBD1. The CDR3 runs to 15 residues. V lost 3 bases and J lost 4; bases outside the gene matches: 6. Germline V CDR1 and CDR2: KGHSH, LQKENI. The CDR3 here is CASSPGTGLRETQYF. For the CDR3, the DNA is TGTGCCAGCTCACCGGGGACAGGGTTAAGAGAGACCCAGTACTTC.

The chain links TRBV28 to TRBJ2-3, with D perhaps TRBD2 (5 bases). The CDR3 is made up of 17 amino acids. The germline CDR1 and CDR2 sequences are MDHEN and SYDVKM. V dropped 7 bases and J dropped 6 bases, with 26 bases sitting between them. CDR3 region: CASNRALPRAPGDTQYF. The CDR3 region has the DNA TGTGCCAGCAATAGGGCGCTGCCCCGGGCGCCGGGGGATACGCAGTATTTT.

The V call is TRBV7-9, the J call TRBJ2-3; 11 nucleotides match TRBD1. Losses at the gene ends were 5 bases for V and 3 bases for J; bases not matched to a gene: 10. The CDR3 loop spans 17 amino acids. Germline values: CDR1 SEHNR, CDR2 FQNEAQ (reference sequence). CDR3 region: CASSTWDRGIGTDTQYF. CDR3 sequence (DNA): TGTGCCAGCAGCACCTGGGACAGGGGGATAGGGACAGATACGCAGTATTTT.

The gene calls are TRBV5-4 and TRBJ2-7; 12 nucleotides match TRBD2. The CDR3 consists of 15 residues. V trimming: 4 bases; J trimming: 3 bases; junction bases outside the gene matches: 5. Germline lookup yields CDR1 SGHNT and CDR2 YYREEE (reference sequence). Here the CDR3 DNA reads TGTGCCAGCAGCCCCGGGACTAGCGGGCACTACGAGCAGTACTTC. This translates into CASSPGTSGHYEQYF.

Written as DNA, the CDR3 is TGTGCCAGCAGCCTGGCCGGGGTTGTGTACGAGCAGTACTTC. Translating it yields CASSLAGVVYEQYF. V is TRBV5-6 and J is TRBJ2-7, with a possible D match to TRBD2 (5 bases). There are 14 residues in the CDR3. Trimming pared 4 bases from V and 4 bases from J, leaving 15 bases between. Germline CDR1 reads SGHDT; CDR2 reads YYEEEE.

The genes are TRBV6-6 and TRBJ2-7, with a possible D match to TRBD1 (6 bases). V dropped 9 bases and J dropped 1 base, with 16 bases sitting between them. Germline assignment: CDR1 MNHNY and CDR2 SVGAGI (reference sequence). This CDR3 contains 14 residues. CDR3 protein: CASNPGAESYEQYF. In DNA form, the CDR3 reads TGTGCCAGTAACCCAGGGGCCGAATCCTACGAGCAGTACTTC.

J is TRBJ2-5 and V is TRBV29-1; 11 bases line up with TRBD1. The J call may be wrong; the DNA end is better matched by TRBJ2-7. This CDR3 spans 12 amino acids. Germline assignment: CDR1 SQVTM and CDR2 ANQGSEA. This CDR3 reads CSARTGGGEQYF. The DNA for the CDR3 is TGCAGCGCTAGGACAGGGGGCGGCGAGCAGTACTTC.

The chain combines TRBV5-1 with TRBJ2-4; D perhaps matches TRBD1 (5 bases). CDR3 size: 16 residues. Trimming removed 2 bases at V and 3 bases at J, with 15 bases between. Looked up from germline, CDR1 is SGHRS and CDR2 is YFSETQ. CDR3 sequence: CASSLSPGLDKNIQYF. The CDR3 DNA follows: TGCGCCAGCAGCTTATCACCAGGGTTGGACAAAAACATTCAGTACTTC. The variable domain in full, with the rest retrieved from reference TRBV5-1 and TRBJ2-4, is KAGVTQTPRYLIKTRGQQVTLSCSPISGHRSVSWYQQTPGQGLQFLFEYFSETQRNKGNFPGRFSGRQFSNSRSEMNVSTLELGDSALYLCASSLSPGLDKNIQYFGAGTRLSVL.

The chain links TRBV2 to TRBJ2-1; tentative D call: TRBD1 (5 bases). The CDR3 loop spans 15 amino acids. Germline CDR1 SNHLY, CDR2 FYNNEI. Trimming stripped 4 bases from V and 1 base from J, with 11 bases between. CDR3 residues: CASSGSGRSYNEQFF. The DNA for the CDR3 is TGTGCCAGCAGTGGATCAGGGCGATCCTACAATGAGCAGTTCTTC.

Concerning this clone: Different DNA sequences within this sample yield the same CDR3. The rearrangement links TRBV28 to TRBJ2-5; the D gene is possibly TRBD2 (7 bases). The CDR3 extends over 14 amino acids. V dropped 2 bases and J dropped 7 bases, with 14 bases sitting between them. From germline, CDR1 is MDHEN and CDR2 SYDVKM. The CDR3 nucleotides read TGTGCCAGCAGTTTAGGGGGGGCTCTTAGGACCCAGTACTTC. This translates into CASSLGGALRTQYF. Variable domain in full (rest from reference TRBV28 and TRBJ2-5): DVKVTQSSRYLVKRTGEKVFLECVQDMDHENMFWYRQDPGLGLRLIYFSYDVKMKEKGDIPEGYSVSREKKERFSLILESASTNQTSMYLCASSLGGALRTQYFGPGTRLLVL.

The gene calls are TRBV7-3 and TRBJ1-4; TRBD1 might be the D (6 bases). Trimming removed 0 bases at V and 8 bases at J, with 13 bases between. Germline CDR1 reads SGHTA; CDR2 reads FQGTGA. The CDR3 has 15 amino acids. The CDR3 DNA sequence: TGTGCCAGCAGCTTAACGGGGAGACAGGAGGAAAAACTGTTTTTT. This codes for CASSLTGRQEEKLFF.

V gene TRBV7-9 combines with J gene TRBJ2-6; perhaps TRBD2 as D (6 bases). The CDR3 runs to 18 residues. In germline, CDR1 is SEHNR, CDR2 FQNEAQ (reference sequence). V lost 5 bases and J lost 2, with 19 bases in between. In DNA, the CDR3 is TGTGCCAGCAGCCCGGCGGGCGAGCGGGCTACTGGGGCCAACGTCCTGACTTTC. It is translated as CASSPAGERATGANVLTF.

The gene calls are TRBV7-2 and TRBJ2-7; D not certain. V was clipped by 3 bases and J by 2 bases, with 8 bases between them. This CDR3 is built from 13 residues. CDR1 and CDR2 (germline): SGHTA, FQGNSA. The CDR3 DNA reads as TGTGCCAGCAGCTTCCCCCCCACCTACGAGCAGTACTTC. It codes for CASSFPPTYEQYF. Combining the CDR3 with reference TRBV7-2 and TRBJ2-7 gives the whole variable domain GAGVSQSPSNKVTEKGKDVELRCDPISGHTALYWYRQSLGQGLEFLIYFQGNSAPDKSGLPSDRFSAERTGGSVSTLTIQRTQQEDSAVYLCASSFPPTYEQYFGPGTRLTVT.